These 25 T cell receptor beta chains originate from one sample sequenced in a study of blood T cell repertoires in COVID-19. The assay was immunoSEQ multiplex PCR, and TCRdb's table has in-frame clones only and misses some. The table has about 180,000 clones, over 75% seen once. Source material: peripheral blood. These receptors came from an elderly woman with acute or convalescent COVID-19.

V gene TRBV4-3 combines with J gene TRBJ1-2; D is uncertain. CDR3 length: 14 residues. Trimming stripped 2 bases from V and 3 bases from J, with 10 bases between. Germline assignment: CDR1 LGHNA and CDR2 YSLEER. CDR3 DNA sequence: TGCGCCAGCAGCCAAACGGGGTTTGACTATGGCTACACCTTC. Its translation: CASSQTGFDYGYTF.

V is TRBV28 and J is TRBJ1-2; D not resolved. The CDR3 runs 12 residues. The V end lost 5 bases, the J end lost 5 bases, and 9 bases lay between the germline ends. Germline V gene data show CDR1 as MDHEN and CDR2 as SYDVKM. The CDR3 bases are TGTGCCAGCAGTACGGGATTTTATGGCTACACCTTC. This codes for CASSTGFYGYTF.

The chain recombines TRBV11-2 with TRBJ2-2; D is possibly TRBD2 (6 bases). Deletions cut 7 bases from V and 3 bases from J, with 21 bases between. Germline loops: CDR1 SGHAT, CDR2 FQNNGV. This CDR3 comprises 17 residues. The CDR3 spells CASTLVGRRGYTGELFF. CDR3 sequence (DNA): TGTGCCAGCACCCTTGTTGGGAGGCGGGGATACACCGGGGAGCTGTTTTTT.

The chain's CDR3 is CASSLGGLLGVGNTEAFF. CDR3 sequence (DNA): TGTGCCAGCAGCTTGGGGGGACTCCTAGGGGTTGGGAACACTGAAGCTTTCTTT. This rearrangement joins TRBV5-6 to TRBJ1-1, with D possibly matching TRBD1 (5 bases). The CDR3 covers 18 residues. CDR1 is SGHDT, CDR2 YYEEEE, per germline. V was trimmed by 0 bases and J by 1 base, leaving 19 bases between them. Full variable domain (rest looked up from reference TRBV5-6 and TRBJ1-1): DAGVTQSPTHLIKTRGQQVTLRCSPKSGHDTVSWYQQALGQGPQFIFQYYEEEERQRGNFPDRFSGHQFPNYSSELNVNALLLGDSALYLCASSLGGLLGVGNTEAFFGQGTRLTVV.

This chain uses TRBV5-4 with TRBJ2-5; 13 nucleotides agree with TRBD2. CDR1 is SGHNT and CDR2 is YYREEE in the germline V gene (reference sequence). The V gene end was trimmed by 0 bases and the J gene end by 5 bases; junction bases not matched to a gene: 7. CDR3 size: 17 residues. The CDR3 here is CASSLVTSGGAGETQYF. In nucleotides, the CDR3 is TGTGCCAGCAGCTTGGTTACTAGCGGGGGGGCCGGGGAGACCCAGTACTTC.

The table lists this clone with a few counts. The J gene is TRBJ1-3, the V gene TRBV10-3; D is unresolved. V was clipped by 3 bases and J by 4 bases, with 10 bases between them. CDR3 size: 14 residues. Per germline, CDR1 ENHRY and CDR2 SYGVKD. The CDR3 spells CAISEQLRGNTIYF. The CDR3 DNA sequence: TGTGCCATCAGTGAACAACTCAGGGGAAACACCATATATTTT.

This clone has a handful of counts. V and J are TRBV27 and TRBJ1-2; a weak D match, TRBD1 (6 bases). V gave up 6 bases and J gave up 8 bases, with 19 bases separating them. The CDR3 is 14 amino acids. CDR1 and CDR2 from the germline V gene are MNHEY and SMNVEV (reference sequence). The CDR3 DNA sequence: TGTGCCAGCAGCATGGCGGGGGGGCAAGGAGGCTACACCTTC. It is translated as CASSMAGGQGGYTF.

The chain combines TRBV7-2 with TRBJ1-4; 7 nucleotides align to TRBD1. V dropped 5 bases and J dropped 8; count of bases not matched to a gene: 11. The CDR3 contains 15 residues. CDR1 is SGHTA and CDR2 is FQGNSA in the germline V gene. The CDR3, as DNA: TGTGCCAGCAGCCATAATCGACAGGGCAAGGAAAAACTGTTTTTT. Its protein is CASSHNRQGKEKLFF. Drawing the rest from reference TRBV7-2 and TRBJ1-4, the complete variable domain is GAGVSQSPSNKVTEKGKDVELRCDPISGHTALYWYRQSLGQGLEFLIYFQGNSAPDKSGLPSDRFSAERTGGSVSTLTIQRTQQEDSAVYLCASSHNRQGKEKLFFGSGTQLSVL.

The chain couples TRBV6-2 or TRBV6-3 to TRBJ1-4; tentatively, D is TRBD1 (6 bases). The V and J ends lost 10 bases and 6 bases respectively, with 21 bases between them. CDR3 size: 15 residues. Germline V lookup: CDR1 MNHEY, CDR2 SVGEGT. The CDR3 sequence is CATSKAVAGDEKLFF. Here the CDR3 DNA reads TGTGCCACCAGCAAGGCCGTGGCAGGGGATGAAAAACTGTTTTTT.

The chain recombines TRBV12-5 with TRBJ2-7, with D uncertain. Germline CDR1 and CDR2: LGHNT and FRNRAP. The V end was cut by 7 bases, the J end by 1 base, with 5 bases between. The CDR3 contains 11 residues. The CDR3 DNA reads as TGTGCTAGTGCCTATTCCTACGAGCAGTACTTC. Translating it yields CASAYSYEQYF.

The rearrangement uses TRBV19 and TRBJ2-3; 9 nucleotides match TRBD2. The CDR3 has 15 amino acids. V lost 2 bases to trimming and J lost 0 bases; unmatched junction nucleotides: 0. The V gene's germline CDR1 is LNHDA and CDR2 SQIVND (reference sequence). The CDR3 loop is CASSITSGSTDTQYF. In DNA, the CDR3 is TGTGCCAGTAGTATAACTAGCGGGAGCACAGATACGCAGTATTTT.

The V and J genes are TRBV2 and TRBJ2-5; no firm D call. The length of the CDR3 is 11 residues. V lost 4 bases and J 2 bases, leaving 2 bases between the germline ends. Per germline, CDR1 SNHLY and CDR2 FYNNEI. Here the CDR3 DNA reads TGTGCCAGCAGTGCACAAGAGACCCAGTACTTC. Amino acids: CASSAQETQYF.

The rearrangement joins TRBV6-5 to TRBJ1-5, with D maybe TRBD1 (5 bases). V lost 4 bases and J lost 11, with 18 bases in between. The CDR3 sequence is 14 residues long. Germline values: CDR1 MNHEY, CDR2 SVGAGI. In DNA, the CDR3 is TGTGCCAGCAGTTCGCAGGGTATCGGCCGGGCCCAGCATTTT. Translated, it gives CASSSQGIGRAQHF.

The genes are TRBV7-2 and TRBJ2-3; 9 bases agree with TRBD2. Germline V gives CDR1 SGHTA, CDR2 FQGNSA. CDR3 length: 15 amino acids. V was clipped by 1 base and J by 5 bases; unmatched bases: 4. The CDR3, as DNA: TGTGCCAGCAGCTTAGGCGGGGGGGCTGAAGATACGCAGTATTTT. It translates to CASSLGGGAEDTQYF.

The gene calls are TRBV6-5 and TRBJ1-4; D not resolved. Deletions cut 7 bases from V and 4 bases from J, with 7 bases between. The CDR3 has 12 residues. Germline V gene data show CDR1 as MNHEY and CDR2 as SVGAGI. CDR3 protein: CASMQVNEKLFF. DNA of the CDR3: TGTGCCAGCATGCAGGTTAATGAAAAACTGTTTTTT.

The rearrangement joins TRBV18 to TRBJ1-4, with a possible D match to TRBD1 (5 bases). CDR3 length: 16 residues. Trimming left V 0 bases short and J 7 bases short, with 15 bases between. The germline V gene has CDR1 KGHSH and CDR2 LQKENI. The DNA of the CDR3 is TGTGCCAGCTCACCACCGACTCGGCCCAGGGCTGAAAAACTGTTTTTT. Its protein is CASSPPTRPRAEKLFF.

The rearrangement uses TRBV3-1 (or the pseudogene TRBV3-2) and TRBJ1-6; D unresolved. The CDR3 spans 13 residues. Trimming pared 1 base from V and 6 bases from J, leaving 4 bases between. Germline-derived CDR1 and CDR2 are LGHDT and YNNKEL (reference sequence). The CDR3 sequence: CASSQGSNSPLHF. The CDR3 DNA sequence: TGTGCCAGCAGCCAAGGCAGTAATTCACCCCTCCACTTT.

This clone has more than one count but fewer than ten. The chain links TRBV10-2 to TRBJ2-7; TRBD2 matches at 12 bases. J was trimmed by 0 bases and V by 7 bases; bases with no gene match: 10. The V gene's germline CDR1 is WSHSY and CDR2 SAAADI. The CDR3 spans 17 residues. The CDR3 loop reads CASTPSGGALGSYEQYF. As DNA, the CDR3 is TGCGCCAGCACCCCTAGCGGGGGGGCCCTGGGCTCCTACGAGCAGTACTTC.

This chain links TRBV2 with TRBJ2-6; D is possibly TRBD1 (6 bases). The CDR3 runs to 15 residues. Looked up from germline, CDR1 is SNHLY and CDR2 is FYNNEI. V lost 5 bases and J lost 4, with 12 bases in between. The CDR3 DNA reads as TGTGCCAGCAGTCTAGAGGGGGACGGGGCCAACGTCCTGACTTTC. This codes for CASSLEGDGANVLTF.

The J gene is TRBJ1-3, the V gene TRBV4-3, with 8 bases that match TRBD1. This CDR3 region has 16 residues. V was clipped by 3 bases and J by 1 base; unmatched bases: 5. Germline loops: CDR1 LGHNA, CDR2 YSLEER. The CDR3 coding sequence is TGCGCCAGCAGCCACGTGCAGGGGGCTTCTGGAAACACCATATATTTT. It codes for CASSHVQGASGNTIYF.

The chain employs TRBV5-1 and TRBJ2-5, with TRBD2 matching 7 bases. The CDR3 is 16 amino acids. V dropped 5 bases and J dropped 1; count of bases not matched to a gene: 11. The V gene's germline CDR1 is SGHRS and CDR2 YFSETQ. CDR3 sequence (DNA): TGCGCCAGCAGTGGATGGACTAGGCAGATCCAAGAGACCCAGTACTTC. This encodes CASSGWTRQIQETQYF.

This chain joins TRBV30 and TRBJ2-3; TRBD2 matches at 15 bases. This CDR3 has 18 residues. Germline lookup yields CDR1 GTSNPN and CDR2 SVGIG (reference sequence). The J segment lost 4 bases and the V segment lost 2 bases, leaving 10 bases of the junction unmatched. The CDR3 loop reads CAWSPRTSGRAFADTQYF. The CDR3 coding sequence is TGTGCCTGGAGTCCCCGGACTAGCGGGAGGGCCTTCGCAGATACGCAGTATTTT.

This clone was seen only once. The gene calls are TRBV11-3 and TRBJ1-1; the D gene is possibly TRBD1 (5 bases). CDR3 size: 13 residues. The germline V gene has CDR1 SGHNT and CDR2 YENEEA. V lost 8 bases and J 1 base, leaving 11 bases between the germline ends. The CDR3 nucleotides are TGTGCCAGCTCCCGGGGGGGGAACACTGAAGCTTTCTTT. It codes for CASSRGGNTEAFF.

This clone was detected a few times. J is TRBJ2-2 and V is TRBV27; D unclear. There are 15 residues in the CDR3. V lost 3 bases and J 0 bases, leaving 8 bases between the germline ends. Germline CDR1 and CDR2: MNHEY and SMNVEV (reference sequence). This CDR3 is CASSFSTANTGELFF. The CDR3, as DNA: TGTGCCAGCAGTTTTTCCACTGCGAACACCGGGGAGCTGTTTTTT.

The chain is built from TRBV24-1 and TRBJ1-2; TRBD1 matches at 8 bases. CDR3 length: 14 amino acids. Germline V gives CDR1 KGHDR, CDR2 SFDVKD. After removal of 1 base from V and 5 bases from J, the junction contained 2 bases not matched to a gene. Here the CDR3 DNA reads TGTGCCACCAGTGATTTAAGGACAGGGTATGGCTACACCTTC. Encoded protein: CATSDLRTGYGYTF.